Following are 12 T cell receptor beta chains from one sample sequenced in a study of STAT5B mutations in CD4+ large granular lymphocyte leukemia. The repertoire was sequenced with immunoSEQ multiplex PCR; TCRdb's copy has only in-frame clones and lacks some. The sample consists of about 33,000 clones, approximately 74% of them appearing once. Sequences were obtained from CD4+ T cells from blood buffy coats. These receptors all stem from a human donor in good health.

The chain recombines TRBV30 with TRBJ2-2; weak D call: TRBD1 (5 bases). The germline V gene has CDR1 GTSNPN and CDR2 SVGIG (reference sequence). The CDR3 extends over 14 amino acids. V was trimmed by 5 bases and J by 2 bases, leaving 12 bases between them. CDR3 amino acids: CAWRTSGNTGELFF. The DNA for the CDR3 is TGTGCCTGGCGGACATCTGGAAACACCGGGGAGCTGTTTTTT. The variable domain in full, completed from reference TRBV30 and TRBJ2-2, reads SQTIHQWPATLVQPVGSPLSLECTVEGTSNPNLYWYRQAAGRGLQLLFYSVGIGQISSEVPQNLSASRPQDRQFILSSKKLLLSDSGFYLCAWRTSGNTGELFFGEGSRLTVL.

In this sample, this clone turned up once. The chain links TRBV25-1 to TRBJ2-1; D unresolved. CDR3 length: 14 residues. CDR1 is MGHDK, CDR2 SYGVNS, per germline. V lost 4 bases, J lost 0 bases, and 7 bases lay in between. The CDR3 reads CASSARSSYNEQFF. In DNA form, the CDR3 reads TGTGCCAGCAGTGCCCGGAGCTCCTACAATGAGCAGTTCTTC.

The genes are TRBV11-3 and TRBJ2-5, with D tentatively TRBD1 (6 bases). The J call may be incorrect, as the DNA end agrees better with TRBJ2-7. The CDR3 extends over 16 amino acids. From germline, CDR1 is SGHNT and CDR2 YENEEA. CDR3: CASSLVSGQRPYEQYF. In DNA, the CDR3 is TGTGCCAGCAGCTTAGTATCCGGACAGAGACCCTACGAGCAGTACTTC.

The DNA of the CDR3 is TGTGCCAGCATCTTGGACAGGGCCCCCGGGGAGCTGTTTTTT. Its protein product is CASILDRAPGELFF. This chain uses TRBV6-1 with TRBJ2-2; 8 positions agree with TRBD1. The CDR3 is 14 residues long. V was pared by 7 bases and J by 6 bases, with 7 bases of the junction left unmatched. Germline V lookup: CDR1 MNHNS, CDR2 SASEGT.

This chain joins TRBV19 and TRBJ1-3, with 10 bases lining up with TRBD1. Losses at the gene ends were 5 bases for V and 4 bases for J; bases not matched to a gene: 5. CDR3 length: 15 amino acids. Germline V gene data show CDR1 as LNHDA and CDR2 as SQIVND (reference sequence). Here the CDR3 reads CASSGGQGSGNTIYF. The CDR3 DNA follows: TGTGCCAGTAGTGGGGGACAGGGGTCCGGAAACACCATATATTTT.

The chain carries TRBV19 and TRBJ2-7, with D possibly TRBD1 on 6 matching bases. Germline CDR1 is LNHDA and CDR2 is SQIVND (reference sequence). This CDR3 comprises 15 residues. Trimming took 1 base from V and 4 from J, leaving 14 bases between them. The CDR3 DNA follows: TGTGCCAGTAGTATAGTACCAGGGGCACGGTACGAGCAGTACTTC. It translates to CASSIVPGARYEQYF.

CDR3 protein: CASSLTGVDIDTQYF. Written as DNA, the CDR3 is TGTGCCAGCAGCTTGACAGGGGTTGACATAGATACGCAGTATTTT. The chain combines TRBV7-2 with TRBJ2-3; TRBD1 matches at 8 bases. V trimming: 3 bases; J trimming: 5 bases; junction bases outside the gene matches: 7. Per the germline V gene, CDR1 is SGHTA and CDR2 is FQGNSA. This CDR3 is built from 15 residues.

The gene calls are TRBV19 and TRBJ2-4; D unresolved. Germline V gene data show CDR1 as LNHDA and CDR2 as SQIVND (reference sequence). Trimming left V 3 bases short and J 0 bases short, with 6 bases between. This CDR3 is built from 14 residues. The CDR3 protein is CASSMGLAKNIQYF. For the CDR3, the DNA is TGTGCCAGTAGTATGGGGTTAGCCAAAAACATTCAGTACTTC.

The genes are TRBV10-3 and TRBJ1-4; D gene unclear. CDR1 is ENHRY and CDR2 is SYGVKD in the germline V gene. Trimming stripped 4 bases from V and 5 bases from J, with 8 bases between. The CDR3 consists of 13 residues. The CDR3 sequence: CAISVRSNEKLFF. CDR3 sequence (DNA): TGTGCCATCAGTGTACGGTCGAATGAAAAACTGTTTTTT.

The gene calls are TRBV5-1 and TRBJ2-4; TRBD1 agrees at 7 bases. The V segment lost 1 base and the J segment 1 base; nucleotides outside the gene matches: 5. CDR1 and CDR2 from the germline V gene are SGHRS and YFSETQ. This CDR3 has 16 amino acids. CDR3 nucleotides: TGCGCCAGCAGCTTGACAGGGGTAGGGGCCAAAAACATTCAGTACTTC. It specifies CASSLTGVGAKNIQYF.

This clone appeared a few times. CDR3: CASSEAGEGNQPQHF. CDR3 sequence (DNA): TGCGCCAGCAGTGAAGCAGGAGAGGGCAATCAGCCCCAGCATTTT. The chain recombines TRBV10-2 with TRBJ1-5, with unresolved D. Trimming left V 3 bases short and J 2 bases short, with 11 bases between. The CDR3 spans 15 residues. The germline CDR1 and CDR2 sequences are WSHSY and SAAADI.

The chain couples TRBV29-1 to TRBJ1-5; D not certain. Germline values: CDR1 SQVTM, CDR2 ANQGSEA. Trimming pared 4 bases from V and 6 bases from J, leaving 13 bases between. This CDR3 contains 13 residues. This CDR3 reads CSVALLAGQPQHF. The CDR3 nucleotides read TGCAGCGTTGCCCTTCTCGCTGGTCAGCCCCAGCATTTT.